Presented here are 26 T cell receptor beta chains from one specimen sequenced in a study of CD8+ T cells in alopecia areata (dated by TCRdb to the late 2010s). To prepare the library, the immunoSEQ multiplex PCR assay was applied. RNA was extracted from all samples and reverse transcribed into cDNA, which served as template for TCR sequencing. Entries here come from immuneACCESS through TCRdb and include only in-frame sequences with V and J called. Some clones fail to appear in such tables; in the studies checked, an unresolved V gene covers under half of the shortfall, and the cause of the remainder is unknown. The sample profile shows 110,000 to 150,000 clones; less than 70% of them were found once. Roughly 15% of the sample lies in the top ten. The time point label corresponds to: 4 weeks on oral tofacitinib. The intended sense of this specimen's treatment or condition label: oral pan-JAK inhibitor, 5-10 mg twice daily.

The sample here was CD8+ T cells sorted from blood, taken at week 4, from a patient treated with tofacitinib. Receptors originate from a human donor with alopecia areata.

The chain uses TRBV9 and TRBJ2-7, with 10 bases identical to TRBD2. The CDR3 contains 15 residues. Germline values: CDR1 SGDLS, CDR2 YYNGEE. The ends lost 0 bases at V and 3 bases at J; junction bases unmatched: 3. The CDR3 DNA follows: TGTGCCAGCAGCGTAGGGACTAGCGGCCTCTACGAGCAGTACTTC. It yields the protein CASSVGTSGLYEQYF.

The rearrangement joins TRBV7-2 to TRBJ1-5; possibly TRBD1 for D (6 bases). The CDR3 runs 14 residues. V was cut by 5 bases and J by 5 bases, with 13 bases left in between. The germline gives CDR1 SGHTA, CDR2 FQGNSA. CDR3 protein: CASSPDRHYQPQHF. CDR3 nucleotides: TGTGCCAGCAGCCCCGACAGGCATTATCAGCCCCAGCATTTT.

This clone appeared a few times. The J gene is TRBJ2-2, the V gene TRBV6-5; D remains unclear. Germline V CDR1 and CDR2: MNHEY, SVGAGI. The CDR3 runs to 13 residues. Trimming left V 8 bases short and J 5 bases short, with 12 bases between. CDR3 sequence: CASWGFGTGELFF. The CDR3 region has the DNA TGTGCCAGCTGGGGATTTGGGACCGGGGAGCTGTTTTTT.

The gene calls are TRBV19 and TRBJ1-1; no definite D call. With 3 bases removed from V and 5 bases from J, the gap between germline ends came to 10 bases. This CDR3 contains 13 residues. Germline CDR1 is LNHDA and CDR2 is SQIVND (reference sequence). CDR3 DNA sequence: TGTGCCAGTAGTATGGAGGGAAGGACTGAAGCTTTCTTT. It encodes CASSMEGRTEAFF.

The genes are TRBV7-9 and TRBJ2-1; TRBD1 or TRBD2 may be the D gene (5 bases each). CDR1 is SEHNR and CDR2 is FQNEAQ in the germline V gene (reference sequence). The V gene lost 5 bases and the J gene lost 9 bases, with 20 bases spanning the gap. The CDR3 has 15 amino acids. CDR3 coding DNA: TGTGCCAGCAGCCCGAGCGACAGCCTGGCGGGTGAGCAGTTCTTC. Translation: CASSPSDSLAGEQFF. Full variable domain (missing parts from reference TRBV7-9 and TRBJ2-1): DTGVSQNPRHKITKRGQNVTFRCDPISEHNRLYWYRQTLGQGPEFLTYFQNEAQLEKSRLLSDRFSAERPKGSFSTLEIQRTEQGDSAMYLCASSPSDSLAGEQFFGPGTRLTVL.

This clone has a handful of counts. CDR3 amino acids: CASSEAAGGIRETQYF. CDR3 coding DNA: TGTGCCAGCAGTGAAGCTGCGGGGGGGATCCGGGAGACCCAGTACTTC. This chain joins TRBV2 and TRBJ2-5; 9 bases fit TRBD2. V gave up 0 bases and J gave up 5 bases; unmatched junction bases: 7. The CDR3 covers 16 residues. Germline V CDR1 and CDR2: SNHLY, FYNNEI.

The CDR3 protein is CASSLPGHNYEQYF. The CDR3 coding sequence is TGCGCCAGCAGTCTTCCGGGACATAACTACGAGCAGTACTTC. J is TRBJ2-7 and V is TRBV23-1; D is possibly TRBD1 (6 bases). TRBV23-1 is sorted into the ORF group, with uncertain function. V was trimmed by 4 bases and J by 3 bases, leaving 13 bases between them. The CDR3 is 14 residues long.

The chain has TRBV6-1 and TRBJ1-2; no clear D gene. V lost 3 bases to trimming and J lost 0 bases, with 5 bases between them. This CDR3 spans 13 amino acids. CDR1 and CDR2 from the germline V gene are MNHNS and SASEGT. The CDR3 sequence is CASSDAPNYGYTF. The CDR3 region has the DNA TGTGCCAGCAGTGATGCTCCTAACTATGGCTACACCTTC.

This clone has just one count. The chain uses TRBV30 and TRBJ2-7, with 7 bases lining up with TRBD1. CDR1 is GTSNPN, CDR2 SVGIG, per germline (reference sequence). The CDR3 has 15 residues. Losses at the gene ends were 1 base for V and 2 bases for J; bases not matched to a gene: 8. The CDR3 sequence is CAWSEGAAPTYEQYF. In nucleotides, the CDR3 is TGTGCCTGGAGTGAGGGGGCAGCCCCGACCTACGAGCAGTACTTC.

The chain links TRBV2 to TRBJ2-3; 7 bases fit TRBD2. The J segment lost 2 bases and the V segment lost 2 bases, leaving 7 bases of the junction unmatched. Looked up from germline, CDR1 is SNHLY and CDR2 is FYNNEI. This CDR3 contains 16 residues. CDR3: CASSETGGAVTDTQYF. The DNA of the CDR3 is TGTGCCAGCAGTGAAACGGGGGGTGCGGTCACAGATACGCAGTATTTT. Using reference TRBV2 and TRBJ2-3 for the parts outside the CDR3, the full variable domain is EPEVTQTPSHQVTQMGQEVILRCVPISNHLYFYWYRQILGQKVEFLVSFYNNEISEKSEIFDDQFSVERPDGSNFTLKIRSTKLEDSAMYFCASSETGGAVTDTQYFGPGTRLTVL.

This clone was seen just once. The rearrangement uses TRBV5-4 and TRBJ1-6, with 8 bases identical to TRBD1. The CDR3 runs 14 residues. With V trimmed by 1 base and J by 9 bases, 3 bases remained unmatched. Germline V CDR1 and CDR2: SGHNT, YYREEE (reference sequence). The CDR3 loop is CASSLSRGPSPLHF. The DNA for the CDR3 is TGTGCCAGCAGCTTGTCCAGGGGGCCTTCACCCCTCCACTTT.

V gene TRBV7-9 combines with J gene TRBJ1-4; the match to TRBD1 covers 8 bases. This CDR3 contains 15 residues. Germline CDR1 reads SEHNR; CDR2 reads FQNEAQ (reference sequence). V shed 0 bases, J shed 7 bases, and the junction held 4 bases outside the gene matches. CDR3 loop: CASSLAGRGPEKLFF. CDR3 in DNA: TGTGCCAGCAGCTTAGCGGGCAGGGGGCCTGAAAAACTGTTTTTT.

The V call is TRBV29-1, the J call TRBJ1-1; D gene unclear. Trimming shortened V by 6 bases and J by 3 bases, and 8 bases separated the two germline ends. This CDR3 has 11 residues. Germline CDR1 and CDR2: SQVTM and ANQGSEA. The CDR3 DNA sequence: TGCAGCGTACGCTTGGACACTGAAGCTTTCTTT. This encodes CSVRLDTEAFF.

For the CDR3, the DNA is TGCAGTGCCACAGGGGGCTACGAGCAGTACTTC. Protein product: CSATGGYEQYF. This chain joins TRBV20-1 and TRBJ2-7, with 8 bases lining up with TRBD1. Germline trimming cut 6 bases from V and 3 bases from J; bases unmatched to any gene: 1. The CDR3 totals 11 residues. Germline V gene lookup returns CDR1 DFQATT and CDR2 SNEGSKA (reference sequence).

DNA of the CDR3: TGTGCCAGCAGTTTGGACCACTCCTACGAGCAGTACTTC. It codes for CASSLDHSYEQYF. V and J are TRBV7-3 and TRBJ2-7; no firm D call. The germline V and J ends were trimmed by 6 bases and 0 bases, with 9 bases remaining between them. Germline values: CDR1 SGHTA, CDR2 FQGTGA. There are 13 residues in the CDR3.

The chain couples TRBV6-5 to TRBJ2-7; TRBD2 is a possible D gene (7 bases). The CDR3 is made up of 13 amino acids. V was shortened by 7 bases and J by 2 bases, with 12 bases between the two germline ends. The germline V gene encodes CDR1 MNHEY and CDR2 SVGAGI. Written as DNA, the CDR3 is TGTGCCAGCACTGGGGGGGCTACCTACGAGCAGTACTTC. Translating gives CASTGGATYEQYF.

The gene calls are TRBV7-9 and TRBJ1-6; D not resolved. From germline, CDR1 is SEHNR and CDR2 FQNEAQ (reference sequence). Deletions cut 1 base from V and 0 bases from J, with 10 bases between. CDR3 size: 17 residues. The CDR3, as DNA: TGTGCCAGCAGCTTAGGACCGGCGAGCTCCTATAATTCACCCCTCCACTTT. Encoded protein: CASSLGPASSYNSPLHF.

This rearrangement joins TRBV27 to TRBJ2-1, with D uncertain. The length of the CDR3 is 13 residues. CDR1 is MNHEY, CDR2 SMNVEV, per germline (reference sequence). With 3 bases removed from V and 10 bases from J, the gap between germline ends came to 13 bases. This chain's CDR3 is CASSFSKLPEQFF. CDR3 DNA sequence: TGTGCCAGCAGTTTTTCTAAGTTACCCGAGCAGTTCTTC.

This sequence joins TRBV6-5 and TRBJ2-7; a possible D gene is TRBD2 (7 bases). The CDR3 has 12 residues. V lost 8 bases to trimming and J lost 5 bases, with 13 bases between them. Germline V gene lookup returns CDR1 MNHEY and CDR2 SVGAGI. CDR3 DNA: TGTGCCAGCTTCGGCGGGGGCCACGAGCAGTACTTC. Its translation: CASFGGGHEQYF.

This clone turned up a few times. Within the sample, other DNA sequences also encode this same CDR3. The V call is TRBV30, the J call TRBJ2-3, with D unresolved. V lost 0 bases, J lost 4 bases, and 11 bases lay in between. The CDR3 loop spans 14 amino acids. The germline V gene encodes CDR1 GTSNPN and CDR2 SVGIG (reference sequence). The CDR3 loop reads CAWSVPWGPDTQYF. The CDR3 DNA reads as TGTGCCTGGAGTGTACCGTGGGGTCCAGATACGCAGTATTTT. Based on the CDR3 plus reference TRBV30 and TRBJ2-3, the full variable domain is SQTIHQWPATLVQPVGSPLSLECTVEGTSNPNLYWYRQAAGRGLQLLFYSVGIGQISSEVPQNLSASRPQDRQFILSSKKLLLSDSGFYLCAWSVPWGPDTQYFGPGTRLTVL.

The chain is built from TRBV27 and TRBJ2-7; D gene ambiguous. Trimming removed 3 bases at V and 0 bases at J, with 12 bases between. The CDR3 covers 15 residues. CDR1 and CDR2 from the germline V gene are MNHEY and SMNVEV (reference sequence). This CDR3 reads CASSFHPESSYEQYF. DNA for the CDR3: TGTGCCAGCAGTTTTCACCCGGAAAGCTCCTACGAGCAGTACTTC.

The CDR3 reads CASSVGDGDTQYF. The DNA of the CDR3 is TGTGCCAGCAGCGTAGGCGACGGAGATACGCAGTATTTT. The gene calls are TRBV9 and TRBJ2-3, with D unresolved. The CDR3 covers 13 residues. Germline assignment: CDR1 SGDLS and CDR2 YYNGEE. Trimming pared 0 bases from V and 5 bases from J, leaving 7 bases between.

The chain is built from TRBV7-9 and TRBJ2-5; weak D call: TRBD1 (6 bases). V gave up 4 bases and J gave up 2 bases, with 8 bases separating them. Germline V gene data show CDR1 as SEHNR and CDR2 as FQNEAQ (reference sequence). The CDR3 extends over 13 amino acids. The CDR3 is CASSWDNQETQYF. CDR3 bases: TGTGCCAGCAGCTGGGACAATCAAGAGACCCAGTACTTC.

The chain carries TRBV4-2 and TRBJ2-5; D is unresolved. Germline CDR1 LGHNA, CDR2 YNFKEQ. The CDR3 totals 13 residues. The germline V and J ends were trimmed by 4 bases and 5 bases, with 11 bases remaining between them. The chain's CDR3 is CASSLRLVETQYF. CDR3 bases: TGTGCCAGCAGCCTAAGACTTGTGGAGACCCAGTACTTC.

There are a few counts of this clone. In DNA, the CDR3 is TGTGCCAGCAGCACAACAGGGGCGATGGGCTACACCTTC. It codes for CASSTTGAMGYTF. The chain uses TRBV27 and TRBJ1-2, with 7 bases that match TRBD1. The V and J ends lost 6 bases and 8 bases, in that order; junction bases with no gene match: 9. Looked up from germline, CDR1 is MNHEY and CDR2 is SMNVEV (reference sequence). This CDR3 is 13 amino acids long.

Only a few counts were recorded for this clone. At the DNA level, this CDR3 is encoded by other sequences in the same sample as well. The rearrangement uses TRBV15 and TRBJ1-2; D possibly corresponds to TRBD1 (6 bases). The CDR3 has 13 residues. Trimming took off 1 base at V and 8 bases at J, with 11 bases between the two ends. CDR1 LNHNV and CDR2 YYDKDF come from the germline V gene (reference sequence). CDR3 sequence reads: CATSRGTGYGYTF. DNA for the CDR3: TGTGCCACCAGCAGAGGTACAGGGTACGGCTACACCTTC. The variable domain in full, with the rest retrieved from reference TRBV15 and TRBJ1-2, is DAMVIQNPRYQVTQFGKPVTLSCSQTLNHNVMYWYQQKSSQAPKLLFHYYDKDFNNEADTPDNFQSRRPNTSFCFLDIRSPGLGDTAMYLCATSRGTGYGYTFGSGTRLTVV.